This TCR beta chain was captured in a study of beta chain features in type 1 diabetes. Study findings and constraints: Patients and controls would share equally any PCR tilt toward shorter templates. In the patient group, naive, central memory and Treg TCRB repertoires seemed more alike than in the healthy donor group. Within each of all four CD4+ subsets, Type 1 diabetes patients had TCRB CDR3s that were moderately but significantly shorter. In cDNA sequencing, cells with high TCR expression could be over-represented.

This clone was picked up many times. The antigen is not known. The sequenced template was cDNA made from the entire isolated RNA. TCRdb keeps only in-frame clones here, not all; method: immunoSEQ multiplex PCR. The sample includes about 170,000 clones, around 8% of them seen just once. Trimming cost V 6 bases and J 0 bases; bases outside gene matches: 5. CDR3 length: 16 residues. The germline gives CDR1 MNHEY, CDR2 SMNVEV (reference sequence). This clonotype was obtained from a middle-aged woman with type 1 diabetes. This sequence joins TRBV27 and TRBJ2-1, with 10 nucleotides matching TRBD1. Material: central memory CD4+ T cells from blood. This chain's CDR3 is CASSRRTGGSYNEQFF. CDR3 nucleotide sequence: TGTGCCAGCAGCCGTCGGACAGGGGGCTCCTACAATGAGCAGTTCTTC.